This T cell receptor (beta chain) was documented in a study of shared clonotypes between healthy human individuals. The study's findings and limits: Only blood was sampled, and tissue TCR repertoires likely differ from blood ones. Clonotype sharing across donors was expected to vary with sequencing depth.

Germline V gives CDR1 SGHNT, CDR2 YYREEE (reference sequence). The CDR3 covers 13 residues. Deep level was the assay's run setting. Only in-frame clones appear in the TCRdb table, and some are missing; sequencing was by immunoSEQ multiplex PCR. The sample includes about 460,000 clones, approximately 77% seen only once; the top ten take around 12%. This clone came up a few times. Antigen: not known. This likely reflects a read error, since a far larger clone is one base away. Caucasian adults residing in Nashville, Tennessee made up all the donors. The sequenced material came from PBMCs. The chain recombines TRBV5-4 with TRBJ1-1; D ambiguous. The receptor was isolated from a woman in her thirties or forties in good health. Some clones in this sample may be carry-over from other donors' samples. The DNA for the CDR3 is TGTGCCAGCAGCTTACCGGGCTACACTGAAGCTCTCTTT. As protein: CASSLPGYTEALF.